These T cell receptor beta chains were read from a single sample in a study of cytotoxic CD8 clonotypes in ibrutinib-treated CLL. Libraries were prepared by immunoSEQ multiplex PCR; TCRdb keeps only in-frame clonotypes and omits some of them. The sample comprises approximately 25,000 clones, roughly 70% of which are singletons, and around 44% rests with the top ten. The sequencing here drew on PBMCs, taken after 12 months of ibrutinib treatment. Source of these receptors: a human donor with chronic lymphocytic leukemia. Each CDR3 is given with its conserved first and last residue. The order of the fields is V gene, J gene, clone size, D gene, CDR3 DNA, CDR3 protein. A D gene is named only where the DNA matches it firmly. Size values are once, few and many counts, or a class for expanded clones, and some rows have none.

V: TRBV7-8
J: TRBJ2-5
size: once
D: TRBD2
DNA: TGTGCCAGCAGCTTCGTGTCCGGGGCGGGGGAAGAGACCCAGTACTTC
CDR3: CASSFVSGAGEETQYF

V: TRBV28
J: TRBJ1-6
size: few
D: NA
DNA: TGTGCCAGCAGTACTGCCGGGACACGGTTATCACCCCTCCACTTT
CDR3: CASSTAGTRLSPLHF

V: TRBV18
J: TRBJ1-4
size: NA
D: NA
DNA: TGTGCCAGCTCACAGGGGGCAACTAATGAAAAACTGTTTTTT
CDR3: CASSQGATNEKLFF

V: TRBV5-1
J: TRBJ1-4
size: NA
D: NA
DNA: TGCGCCAGCAGCATCGGGACGAATGAAAAACTGTTTTTT
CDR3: CASSIGTNEKLFF

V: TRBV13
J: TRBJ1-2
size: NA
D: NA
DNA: TGTGCCAGCACCGTTGGGTCAGGGCCCTATGGCTACACCTTC
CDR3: CASTVGSGPYGYTF

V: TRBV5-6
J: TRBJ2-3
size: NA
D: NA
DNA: TGTGCCAGCAGCCCTCGCACAGATACGCAGTATTTT
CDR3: CASSPRTDTQYF

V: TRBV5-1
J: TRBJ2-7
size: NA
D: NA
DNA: TGCGCCAGCAGCTTGGCTTCGGATTACGAGCAGTACTTC
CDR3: CASSLASDYEQYF

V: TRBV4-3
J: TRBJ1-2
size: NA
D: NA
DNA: TGCGCCAGCAGCCAAGATTTCGGGTACTATGTAGGCTACACCTTC
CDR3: CASSQDFGYYVGYTF

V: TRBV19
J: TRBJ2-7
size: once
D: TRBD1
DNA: TGTGCCAGTAGCCCCCAGGGGGTGGTGTACGAGCAGTACTTC
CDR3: CASSPQGVVYEQYF

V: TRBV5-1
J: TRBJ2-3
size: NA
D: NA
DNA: TGCGCCAGCAGCCAGGACCGAGGCACAGATACGCAGTATTTT
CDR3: CASSQDRGTDTQYF

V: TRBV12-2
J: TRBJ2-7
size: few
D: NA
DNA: NA
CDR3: CASRPFGPGSYEQYF

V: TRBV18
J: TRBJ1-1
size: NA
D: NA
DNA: TGTGCCAGCTCACTCGTCGGCGGGGAAGCTTTCTTT
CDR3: CASSLVGGEAFF

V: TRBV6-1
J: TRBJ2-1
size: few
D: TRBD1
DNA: TGTGCCAGCAGAACAGGGGGCGCCTGGGATGAGCAGTTCTTC
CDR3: CASRTGGAWDEQFF

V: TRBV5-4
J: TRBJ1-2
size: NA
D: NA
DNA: TGTGCCAGCAGCTTGCAGGGCAGGTCTAACTATGGCTACACCTTC
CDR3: CASSLQGRSNYGYTF

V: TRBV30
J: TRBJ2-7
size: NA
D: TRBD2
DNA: TGTGCCTGGAGTGTAGGGACGCGGGGGGGCGTAGGACAGTACTTC
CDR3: CAWSVGTRGGVGQYF

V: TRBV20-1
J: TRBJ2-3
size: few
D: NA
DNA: TGCAGTGGGGGGAGGGATACGCAGTATTTT
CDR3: CSGGRDTQYF

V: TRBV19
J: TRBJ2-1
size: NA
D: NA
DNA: TGTGCCAGTAGCTTAGTGTACAATGAGCAGTTCTTC
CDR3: CASSLVYNEQFF

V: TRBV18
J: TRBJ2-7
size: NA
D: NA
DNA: TGTGCCAGCTCACCGTACAGGTCCGGGAACGAGCAGTACTTC
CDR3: CASSPYRSGNEQYF

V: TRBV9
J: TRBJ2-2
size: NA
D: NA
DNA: TGTGCCAGCAGAGATGGACAGGGAGGGTCGAACACCGGGGAGCTGTTTTTT
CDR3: CASRDGQGGSNTGELFF

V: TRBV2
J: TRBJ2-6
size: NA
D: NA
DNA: TGTGCCAGCAGCGGACAAACACGGGGGGCGGACGAAAGGGCCAACGTCCTGACTTTC
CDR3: CASSGQTRGADERANVLTF

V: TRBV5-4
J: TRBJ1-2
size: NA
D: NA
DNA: TGTGCCAGCAGCTTCCCCCGGGGTTCCTCCTATGGCTACACCTTC
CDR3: CASSFPRGSSYGYTF

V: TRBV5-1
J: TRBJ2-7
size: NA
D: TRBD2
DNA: TGCGCCAGCAGCTCCAGACTAGCGGGGCCGAAAGAGCAGTACTTC
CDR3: CASSSRLAGPKEQYF

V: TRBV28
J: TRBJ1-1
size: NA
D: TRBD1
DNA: TGTGCCAGCAGGGACAGGTTCGCTGAAGCTTTCTTT
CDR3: CASRDRFAEAFF

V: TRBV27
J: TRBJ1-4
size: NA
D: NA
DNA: TGTGCCAGCAGCATTTTTGGGGGAACTAATGAAAAACTGTTTTTT
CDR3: CASSIFGGTNEKLFF

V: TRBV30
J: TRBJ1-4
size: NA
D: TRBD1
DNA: TGTGCCTGGAGTGAGGACAGGGTTAGTGAAAAACTGTTTTTT
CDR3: CAWSEDRVSEKLFF

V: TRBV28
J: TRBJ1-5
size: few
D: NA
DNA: TGTGCCAGCAACCGACCGAATCAAATGGGCAATCAGCCCCAGCATTTT
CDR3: CASNRPNQMGNQPQHF

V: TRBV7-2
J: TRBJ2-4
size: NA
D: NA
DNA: TGTGCCAGCAGTTCATTCGAGGCCAAAAACATTCAGTACTTC
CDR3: CASSSFEAKNIQYF

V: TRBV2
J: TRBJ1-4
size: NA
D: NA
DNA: TGTGCCAGCACCATTACCGGGGCTAATGAAAAACTGTTTTTT
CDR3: CASTITGANEKLFF

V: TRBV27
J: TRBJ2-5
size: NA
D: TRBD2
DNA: TGTGCCAGCAGTATCCTGGGACTATCCCAAGAGACCCAGTACTTC
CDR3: CASSILGLSQETQYF

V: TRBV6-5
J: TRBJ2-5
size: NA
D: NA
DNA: TGTGCCAGCAGCCACGGGAAGGACTTTCAAGAGACCCAGTACTTC
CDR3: CASSHGKDFQETQYF

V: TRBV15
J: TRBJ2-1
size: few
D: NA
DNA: TGTGCCACCAGCAGTTTGTCTACAGGGATAGGGGAGTTCTTC
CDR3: CATSSLSTGIGEFF

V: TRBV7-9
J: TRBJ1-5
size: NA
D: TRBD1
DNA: TGTGCCAGCAGCTTAGGGGACAGTCCCAATCAGCCCCAGCATTTT
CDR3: CASSLGDSPNQPQHF

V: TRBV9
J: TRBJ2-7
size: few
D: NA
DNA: TGTGCCAGCAGCGTAGTGGGAGGGGGTGAGCAGTACTTC
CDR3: CASSVVGGGEQYF

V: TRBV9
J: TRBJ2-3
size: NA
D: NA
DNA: TGTGCCAGCAGCCCCCGAGCGGATCCCCGCGGGGATACGCAGTATTTT
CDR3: CASSPRADPRGDTQYF

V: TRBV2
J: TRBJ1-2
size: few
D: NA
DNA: TGTGCCAGCAGCCTGAGGGGTAGTAATGGCTACACCTTC
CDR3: CASSLRGSNGYTF

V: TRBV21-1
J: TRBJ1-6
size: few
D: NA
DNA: TGTGCCAGCAGCAAGGGGGGTGGAAATTCACCCCTCCACTTT
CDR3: CASSKGGGNSPLHF

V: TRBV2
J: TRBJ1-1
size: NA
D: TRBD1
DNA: TGTGCCAGCAGTCAGGGGGCCATGAGCACTGAAGCTTTCTTT
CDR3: CASSQGAMSTEAFF

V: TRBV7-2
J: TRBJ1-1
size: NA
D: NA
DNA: TGTGCCAGCAGTCTGGGACGTATACGGACATTCTTT
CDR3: CASSLGRIRTFF

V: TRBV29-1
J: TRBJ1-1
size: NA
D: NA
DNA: TGCAGCGTCGACCGGGGGCGGACGGATGAAGCTTTCTTT
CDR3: CSVDRGRTDEAFF

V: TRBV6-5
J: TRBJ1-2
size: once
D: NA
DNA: TGTGCCAGCACGCACGAGAGTTTTTATGGCTACACCTTC
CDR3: CASTHESFYGYTF

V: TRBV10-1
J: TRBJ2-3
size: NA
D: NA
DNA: TGCGCCAGCAGTTCAGGTGGGGCGGGGGATACGCAGTATTTT
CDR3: CASSSGGAGDTQYF

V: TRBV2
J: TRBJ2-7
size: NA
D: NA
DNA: TGTGCCAGCAGTGAAGATCGGGGTGCCTACGAGCAGTACTTC
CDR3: CASSEDRGAYEQYF

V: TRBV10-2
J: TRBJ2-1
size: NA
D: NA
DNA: TGCGCCAGCAGTGACTCCCCGTGGCAGACCTACAATGAGCAGTTCTTC
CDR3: CASSDSPWQTYNEQFF